The 15 T cell receptor beta chains reported below all come from one sample, sequenced in a study of shared clonotypes between healthy human individuals. Assay used: immunoSEQ multiplex PCR; TCRdb lists only in-frame clones, some missing. Of 2,500,000 or so clones detected, about 92% appear once; the ten largest clones hold more than 0.12%. Sequencing input: naive CD4+ T cells sorted from blood. Subset meaning: CD45RA+ positively selected. All receptors derive from a man younger than 35 in good health.

The chain links TRBV21-1 to TRBJ2-1; no DNA check was done on the table's D call, TRBD2. TRBV21-1 is tagged as a pseudogene. CDR3 size: 15 residues. In DNA form, the CDR3 reads TGTGCCAGCAGCTTTCCCGGGGGGGCCGACAATGAGCAGTTCTTC. Its translation is CASSFPGGADNEQFF.

Points on this clone: Other nucleotide sequences from this sample produce the same CDR3. The V call is TRBV6-6, the J call TRBJ2-1; D unclear. In germline, CDR1 is MNHNY, CDR2 SVGAGI (reference sequence). The CDR3 length is 15 residues. The V and J ends lost 2 bases and 0 bases respectively, with 8 bases between them. The CDR3 spells CASSYGDSSYNEQFF. CDR3 DNA sequence: TGTGCCAGCAGTTACGGGGATAGCTCCTACAATGAGCAGTTCTTC.

Comment on this clone: In the same sample, other DNA sequences code for this CDR3. V is TRBV4-3 and J is TRBJ2-3, with 7 bases aligning to TRBD2. Trimming took 4 bases from V and 1 from J; bases not matched to a gene: 2. The length of the CDR3 is 14 residues. Germline CDR1 is LGHNA and CDR2 is YSLEER. In nucleotides, the CDR3 is TGCGCCAGCAGCCCAACTAGCGGCACAGATACGCAGTATTTT. Residues: CASSPTSGTDTQYF.

V and J are TRBV27 and TRBJ2-1; 13 bases align to TRBD2. Trimming at V came to 5 bases and at J to 10 bases, leaving 8 bases not matched to a gene. CDR1 is MNHEY, CDR2 SMNVEV, per germline (reference sequence). The CDR3 has 15 amino acids. The CDR3 loop reads CASSPTSGGAREQFF. The CDR3, as DNA: TGTGCCAGCAGTCCAACTAGCGGGGGGGCTCGGGAGCAGTTCTTC.

The chain joins TRBV19 to TRBJ2-1; no definite D call. The CDR3 extends over 11 amino acids. The V end was cut by 3 bases, the J end by 10 bases, with 7 bases between. Germline V CDR1 and CDR2: LNHDA, SQIVND (reference sequence). CDR3 in DNA: TGTGCCAGTAGTATCGGACCCGAGCAGTTCTTC. Translated: CASSIGPEQFF.

This chain joins TRBV21-1 and TRBJ2-5; the D call TRBD1 from the table was never checked on the DNA. TRBV21-1 is termed a pseudogene. This CDR3 region has 14 residues. The CDR3 DNA follows: TGTGCCAGCAGCAACGGACAGGGGGCCGAGACCCAGTACTTC. Translated, it gives CASSNGQGAETQYF.

V is TRBV18 and J is TRBJ1-2, with 8 nucleotides matching TRBD1. In germline, CDR1 is KGHSH, CDR2 LQKENI. The V gene end was trimmed by 4 bases and the J gene end by 3 bases; junction bases not matched to a gene: 7. The CDR3 is made up of 15 amino acids. CDR3 region: CASSLAPGQDYGYTF. The DNA for the CDR3 is TGTGCCAGCTCACTTGCCCCGGGACAGGACTATGGCTACACCTTC.

The chain combines TRBV5-4 with TRBJ1-1; D remains ambiguous. The germline V and J ends were trimmed by 4 bases and 1 base, with 14 bases remaining between them. The CDR3 is 15 amino acids. Germline CDR1 reads SGHNT; CDR2 reads YYREEE (reference sequence). The CDR3: CASSPVPGTNTEAFF. As DNA, the CDR3 is TGTGCCAGCAGCCCAGTGCCGGGAACGAACACTGAAGCTTTCTTT. Supplemented by reference TRBV5-4 and TRBJ1-1, the full variable domain reads ETGVTQSPTHLIKTRGQQVTLRCSSQSGHNTVSWYQQALGQGPQFIFQYYREEENGRGNFPPRFSGLQFPNYSSELNVNALELDDSALYLCASSPVPGTNTEAFFGQGTRLTVV.

V gene TRBV7-2 combines with J gene TRBJ2-3, with 12 bases that match TRBD2. Germline lookup yields CDR1 SGHTA and CDR2 FQGNSA. The V gene end was trimmed by 1 base and the J gene end by 1 base; junction bases not matched to a gene: 0. This CDR3 comprises 16 residues. CDR3 in DNA: TGTGCCAGCAGCTTAGGGACTAGCGGGGGCACAGATACGCAGTATTTT. It codes for CASSLGTSGGTDTQYF.

V gene TRBV30 combines with J gene TRBJ2-4; 8 bases fit TRBD2. With 0 bases clipped from V and 4 bases from J, the junction kept 2 bases outside the gene matches. Germline values: CDR1 GTSNPN, CDR2 SVGIG (reference sequence). This CDR3 region has 14 residues. The CDR3 coding sequence is TGTGCCTGGAGTGTAGCTAGCGGGAAAAACATTCAGTACTTC. Its translation: CAWSVASGKNIQYF.

Worth noting for this clone: The sample holds other DNA sequences that translate to the same CDR3. Written as DNA, the CDR3 is TGTGCCAGCTCACCACCGGGACAGGTAAACGAGCAGTACTTC. This translates into CASSPPGQVNEQYF. The J gene is TRBJ2-7, the V gene TRBV18; 8 nucleotides line up with TRBD1. Germline V gene lookup returns CDR1 KGHSH and CDR2 LQKENI. The CDR3 totals 14 residues. V shed 0 bases and J 5 bases; nucleotides not matched to a gene: 3.

The gene calls are TRBV30 and TRBJ2-5; 10 nucleotides match TRBD2. Per the germline V gene, CDR1 is GTSNPN and CDR2 is SVGIG (reference sequence). V dropped 2 bases and J dropped 4; count of bases not matched to a gene: 13. This CDR3 region has 17 residues. The CDR3: CAWSFLLTSGVLETQYF. In DNA, the CDR3 is TGTGCCTGGAGTTTCCTTCTCACTAGCGGGGTTTTAGAGACCCAGTACTTC. The full variable domain, rest sourced from reference TRBV30 and TRBJ2-5, is SQTIHQWPATLVQPVGSPLSLECTVEGTSNPNLYWYRQAAGRGLQLLFYSVGIGQISSEVPQNLSASRPQDRQFILSSKKLLLSDSGFYLCAWSFLLTSGVLETQYFGPGTRLLVL.

The genes are TRBV28 and TRBJ1-2, with D perhaps TRBD1 (5 bases). Germline CDR1 reads MDHEN; CDR2 reads SYDVKM. Trimming cost V 3 bases and J 8 bases, with 13 bases left between them. The CDR3 contains 13 residues. In nucleotides, the CDR3 is TGTGCCAGCAGTTTCCAAGGGACGGGAGGCTACACCTTC. It yields the protein CASSFQGTGGYTF.

This chain joins TRBV9 and TRBJ1-5; TRBD1 is a possible D gene (5 bases). With 0 bases removed from V and 5 bases from J, the gap between germline ends came to 12 bases. Germline CDR1 SGDLS, CDR2 YYNGEE. This CDR3 region has 15 residues. CDR3 nucleotides: TGTGCCAGCAGCGTAGCCGTCGGGGGGGATCAGCCCCAGCATTTT. Its protein product is CASSVAVGGDQPQHF.

The gene calls are TRBV7-2 and TRBJ2-5; D may be TRBD2 (6 bases). Near its end, the DNA agrees better with TRBJ2-7, so the J call may be wrong. The CDR3 contains 13 residues. CDR1 and CDR2 (germline): SGHTA, FQGNSA. CDR3 coding DNA: TGTGCCAGCAGCGCCGGAGGCGGGAACGAGCAGTACTTC. Its protein is CASSAGGGNEQYF.